One and the same sample provided the 13 T cell receptor beta chains below, sequenced in a study of T cells in Graves' hyperthyroidism and ophthalmopathy. The TCR beta CDR3 regions underwent amplification using RNA transcripts as the source. Using the HTBI primer set, a first-round RT-PCR was run on the TCR CDR3. TCRdb reanalysed the multiplex PCR reads using MiXCR and keeps one entry per CDR3 protein. The data show 410,000 or so distinct CDR3 sequences, 14% to 15% seen once. The sample taken for sequencing was blood. These receptors came from a man aged 18 to 29 with Graves' ophthalmopathy.

With respect to this clonotype: Because it lacks the conserved phenylalanine or tryptophan at the end, this CDR3 is likely a read error. This chain joins TRBV2 and TRBJ2-2; 7 bases are a match to TRBD1. This CDR3 spans 16 amino acids. CDR1 is SNHLY and CDR2 is FYNNEI in the germline V gene. With V trimmed by 0 bases and J by 0 bases, 1 base remained unmatched. The CDR3 here is CASSEAQGANTGELFL. The CDR3 region has the DNA TGTGCCAGCAGTGAAGCGCAGGGGGCGAACACCGGGGAGCTGTTTTTG.

This clonotype was recorded at least ten times. V usage is TRBV6-5 and J usage is TRBJ2-7; D not certain. In germline, CDR1 is MNHEY, CDR2 SVGAGI. The ends were cut back, 0 bases at V and 4 bases at J, with 16 bases in the middle. The CDR3 sequence is 16 residues long. The CDR3 DNA sequence: TGTGCCAGCAGTTACTCGATAGACATTGGTGGGTACGAGCAGTACTTC. Its translation: CASSYSIDIGGYEQYF.

This clonotype was found a few times. The chain links TRBV4-1 to TRBJ2-6, with unresolved D. V lost 5 bases to trimming and J lost 0 bases, with 8 bases between them. The CDR3 consists of 15 residues. The germline V gene encodes CDR1 MGHRA and CDR2 YSYEKL. The CDR3 DNA sequence: TGCGCCAGCAGCACACAAAGCTCTGGGGCCAACGTCCTGACTTTC. Its translation is CASSTQSSGANVLTF.

The chain uses TRBV7-9 and TRBJ2-5; 12 bases agree with TRBD2. This CDR3 contains 15 residues. Trimming removed 4 bases from V and 5 bases from J; junction bases left unmatched: 5. Germline V gene sequence: CDR1 SEHNR, CDR2 FQNEAQ (reference sequence). CDR3 region: CASSSRGTSGETQYF. The CDR3 nucleotides read TGTGCCAGCAGCTCGAGAGGGACTAGCGGGGAGACCCAGTACTTC.

The V call is TRBV5-4, the J call TRBJ2-5; D remains ambiguous. CDR1 SGHNT and CDR2 YYREEE come from the germline V gene (reference sequence). Trimming removed 4 bases at V and 2 bases at J, with 9 bases between. The CDR3 extends over 13 amino acids. Written as DNA, the CDR3 is TGTGCCAGCAGCCACCCCGGACAAGAGACCCAGTACTTC. It specifies CASSHPGQETQYF. Filled out from reference TRBV5-4 and TRBJ2-5, the complete variable domain reads ETGVTQSPTHLIKTRGQQVTLRCSSQSGHNTVSWYQQALGQGPQFIFQYYREEENGRGNFPPRFSGLQFPNYSSELNVNALELDDSALYLCASSHPGQETQYFGPGTRLLVL.

The V call is TRBV7-9, the J call TRBJ2-3; no definite D call. The V end was cut by 5 bases, the J end by 0 bases, with 12 bases between. The CDR3 has 15 residues. CDR1 is SEHNR and CDR2 is FQNEAQ in the germline V gene (reference sequence). The CDR3 loop reads CASSRRAPSTDTQYF. CDR3 in DNA: TGTGCCAGCAGCCGCAGAGCTCCTAGCACAGATACGCAGTATTTT.

This clonotype came up many times. The chain has TRBV3-1 and TRBJ2-2, with TRBD2 matching 9 bases. The CDR3 is 15 residues long. Looked up from germline, CDR1 is LGHDT and CDR2 is YNNKEL (reference sequence). Losses at the gene ends were 4 bases for V and 6 bases for J; bases not matched to a gene: 6. The CDR3 bases are TGTGCCAGCAGCCCTAGCGGGGACGGTGCCGGGGAGCTGTTTTTT. This codes for CASSPSGDGAGELFF.

The gene calls are TRBV6-1 and TRBJ2-5; no clear D. Germline values: CDR1 MNHNS, CDR2 SASEGT. Trimming took off 6 bases at V and 7 bases at J, with 12 bases between the two ends. The CDR3 runs to 12 residues. CDR3 sequence: CASRSQKTTQYF. The CDR3 DNA follows: TGTGCCAGCAGGTCACAAAAGACGACCCAGTACTTC.

The chain uses TRBV4-1 and TRBJ1-5, with D possibly TRBD1 on 6 matching bases. Trimming took 4 bases from V and 6 from J, leaving 16 bases between them. The CDR3 is 15 amino acids. Germline V CDR1 and CDR2: MGHRA, YSYEKL. This CDR3 is CASSPTGGPGQPQHF. For the CDR3, the DNA is TGCGCCAGCAGCCCCACGGGGGGCCCAGGTCAGCCCCAGCATTTT.

This clonotype was detected ten times or more. The chain links TRBV30 to TRBJ2-3, with D unresolved. V was clipped by 3 bases and J by 2 bases, with 9 bases between them. The CDR3 covers 13 residues. The V gene's germline CDR1 is GTSNPN and CDR2 SVGIG (reference sequence). This chain's CDR3 is CAWSGALTDTQYF. CDR3 coding DNA: TGTGCCTGGAGCGGCGCCCTCACAGATACGCAGTATTTT.

This clonotype was counted at least ten times. The chain links TRBV12-3 or TRBV12-4 to TRBJ2-3; TRBD1 is a possible D gene (6 bases). Trimming removed 6 bases at V and 2 bases at J, with 12 bases between. The CDR3 has 14 amino acids. The CDR3, as DNA: TGTGCCAGCAGCCGAGGACAGCACACAGATACGCAGTATTTT. This gives the protein CASSRGQHTDTQYF.

At least ten counts were recorded for this clonotype. The chain recombines TRBV27 with TRBJ2-3; the D call may be TRBD1 or TRBD2 (5 bases each). This CDR3 is built from 17 residues. Germline-derived CDR1 and CDR2 are MNHEY and SMNVEV (reference sequence). V was cut by 1 base and J by 1 base, with 15 bases left in between. CDR3: CASSLFGRLGGTDTQYF. In nucleotides, the CDR3 is TGTGCCAGCAGTTTATTTGGGCGATTGGGGGGCACAGATACGCAGTATTTT.

This clonotype was detected ten times or more. This sequence joins TRBV30 and TRBJ2-1; 12 bases are shared with TRBD1. Trimming took 6 bases from V and 7 from J; bases not matched to a gene: 7. This CDR3 region has 14 residues. Germline V gene lookup returns CDR1 GTSNPN and CDR2 SVGIG (reference sequence). CDR3 in DNA: TGTGCCTGCCCTAGGGGACAGGGGGCTAATGAGCAGTTCTTC. Its protein product is CACPRGQGANEQFF.